Each of the 31 T cell receptor beta chains below was sequenced from the same sample in a study of blood T cell repertoires in COVID-19. Method: immunoSEQ multiplex PCR; TCRdb's copy keeps in-frame clones and lacks some. There are around 140,000 clones in the sample; 81% occur only once, and more than 7.5% lies in the top ten. Sequencing used peripheral blood. The receptor set was obtained from a woman aged 60-75 years with active or convalescent COVID-19.

The J gene is TRBJ1-2, the V gene TRBV18, with a possible D match to TRBD1 (6 bases). The V end lost 1 base, the J end lost 8 bases, and 14 bases lay between the germline ends. CDR1 and CDR2 (germline): KGHSH, LQKENI. This CDR3 is built from 14 residues. In DNA form, the CDR3 reads TGTGCCAGCTCACCACTCCAGGGCGGGGGCGGCTACACCTTC. Its protein is CASSPLQGGGGYTF.

This clone showed up just a few times. V usage is TRBV28 and J usage is TRBJ2-1, with D tentatively TRBD2 (6 bases). CDR1 and CDR2 (germline): MDHEN, SYDVKM. The V and J ends lost 6 bases and 5 bases respectively, with 11 bases between them. This CDR3 comprises 13 residues. CDR3 protein: CASSPWGDNEQFF. In DNA form, the CDR3 reads TGTGCCAGCAGCCCTTGGGGGGACAATGAGCAGTTCTTC.

This rearrangement joins TRBV3-1 (or the pseudogene TRBV3-2) to TRBJ2-7, with D possibly TRBD1 on 5 matching bases. Between the trimmed V and J ends, which lost 0 bases and 1 base, there was a span of 10 bases. The CDR3 runs to 15 residues. Germline lookup yields CDR1 LGHDT and CDR2 YNNKEL (reference sequence). The CDR3: CASSQEWGRSYEQYF. CDR3 nucleotide sequence: TGTGCCAGCAGCCAAGAATGGGGCAGGTCCTACGAGCAGTACTTC.

The chain recombines TRBV7-2 with TRBJ2-2; D not certain. The CDR3 runs to 18 residues. The ends were cut back, 1 base at V and 4 bases at J, with 19 bases in the middle. Germline CDR1 and CDR2: SGHTA and FQGNSA. DNA of the CDR3: TGTGCCAGCAGCTTAGGGATCCTAAAAACAGTGGGCACCGGGGAGCTGTTTTTT. It specifies CASSLGILKTVGTGELFF.

The count of this clone is one. The chain carries TRBV11-2 and TRBJ2-5, with TRBD2 identical over 7 bases. The germline V gene encodes CDR1 SGHAT and CDR2 FQNNGV. This CDR3 region has 15 residues. The ends lost 5 bases at V and 0 bases at J; junction bases unmatched: 6. The CDR3 DNA is TGTGCCAGCAGCCCCGGGACTAAGTACCAAGAGACCCAGTACTTC. Encoded protein: CASSPGTKYQETQYF.

V and J are TRBV30 and TRBJ2-2; tentative D call: TRBD1 (6 bases). The CDR3 is 16 amino acids. Deletions cut 0 bases from V and 5 bases from J, with 16 bases between. Germline CDR1 is GTSNPN and CDR2 is SVGIG (reference sequence). CDR3 DNA sequence: TGTGCCTGGAGTGTACAGGTACAGGGTGGGACCGGGGAGCTGTTTTTT. Its translation: CAWSVQVQGGTGELFF.

The chain couples TRBV20-1 to TRBJ1-2; D gene uncertain. Germline V gene sequence: CDR1 DFQATT, CDR2 SNEGSKA (reference sequence). Between the trimmed V and J ends, which lost 5 bases and 8 bases, there was a span of 12 bases. The CDR3 is 11 amino acids. CDR3 sequence reads: CSAAFAGGYTF. As DNA, the CDR3 is TGCAGTGCTGCCTTTGCGGGAGGCTACACCTTC.

The gene calls are TRBV30 and TRBJ1-1, with TRBD1 as a possible D gene (5 bases). Germline-derived CDR1 and CDR2 are GTSNPN and SVGIG (reference sequence). With 3 bases removed from V and 0 bases from J, the gap between germline ends came to 14 bases. This CDR3 spans 15 amino acids. The CDR3 spells CAWSPKRGMNTEAFF. The DNA of the CDR3 is TGTGCCTGGAGCCCAAAAAGGGGCATGAACACTGAAGCTTTCTTT.

This clone appeared once. The chain links TRBV2 to TRBJ1-1; D is uncertain. CDR3 length: 14 residues. Per the germline V gene, CDR1 is SNHLY and CDR2 is FYNNEI. Trimming removed 7 bases at V and 1 base at J, with 13 bases between. CDR3 nucleotides: TGTGCCAGCACCAGACACACCACGAACACTGAAGCTTTCTTT. This encodes CASTRHTTNTEAFF.

In DNA, the CDR3 is TGTGCCAGCTCCCTTAGCGGGAGTTTGTCGTACTTC. This encodes CASSLSGSLSYF. This rearrangement joins TRBV18 to TRBJ2-5, with 9 bases identical to TRBD2. Germline lookup yields CDR1 KGHSH and CDR2 LQKENI. J lost 13 bases, V lost 6 bases, and 9 bases had no gene match. The CDR3 spans 12 residues.

The CDR3 nucleotides read TGTGCCAGCAGTGAAGCACAGGGCAATCAGCCCCAGCATTTT. It is translated as CASSEAQGNQPQHF. The V gene is TRBV6-1, the J gene TRBJ1-5; possibly TRBD1 for D (5 bases). Between the trimmed V and J ends, which lost 0 bases and 2 bases, there was a span of 5 bases. The CDR3 covers 14 residues. Per the germline V gene, CDR1 is MNHNS and CDR2 is SASEGT.

The rearrangement links TRBV7-8 to TRBJ2-7; no clear D. V was cut by 1 base and J by 2 bases, with 9 bases left in between. CDR1 and CDR2 (germline): SGHVS, FQNEAQ. This CDR3 region has 14 residues. CDR3 nucleotides: TGTGCCAGCAGCTTAGACGGCGGCACCTACGAGCAGTACGTC. Translated: CASSLDGGTYEQYV.

The chain links TRBV6-6 to TRBJ1-1; 8 bases are shared with TRBD1. Germline assignment: CDR1 MNHNY and CDR2 SVGAGI (reference sequence). Trimming took 6 bases from V and 12 from J; bases not matched to a gene: 6. The length of the CDR3 is 11 residues. The CDR3 spells CASRRDRWTFF. The CDR3 bases are TGTGCCAGCAGGCGGGACAGGTGGACTTTCTTT.

The rearrangement uses TRBV11-2 and TRBJ2-4; TRBD1 might be the D (6 bases). The V end was cut by 8 bases, the J end by 8 bases, with 10 bases between. From germline, CDR1 is SGHAT and CDR2 FQNNGV. The CDR3 runs 11 residues. CDR3 bases: TGTGCCAGCCGACAGGAGGACATTCAGTACTTC. Translated, it gives CASRQEDIQYF.

The J gene is TRBJ1-5, the V gene TRBV6-5; no definite D call. Germline V gene sequence: CDR1 MNHEY, CDR2 SVGAGI. Trimming pared 6 bases from V and 5 bases from J, leaving 11 bases between. CDR3 size: 13 residues. The chain's CDR3 is CASSSDFYQPQHF. CDR3 bases: TGTGCCAGCAGCTCAGATTTCTATCAGCCCCAGCATTTT.

The J gene is TRBJ1-5, the V gene TRBV28; D gene ambiguous. Germline V gives CDR1 MDHEN, CDR2 SYDVKM. Trimming stripped 4 bases from V and 0 bases from J, with 10 bases between. The CDR3 consists of 15 residues. The chain's CDR3 is CASSSWAYSNQPQHF. The CDR3 DNA reads as TGTGCCAGCAGTTCCTGGGCCTATAGCAATCAGCCCCAGCATTTT.

V is TRBV6-1 and J is TRBJ2-3, with 11 bases that match TRBD2. Germline V gene sequence: CDR1 MNHNS, CDR2 SASEGT. The CDR3 runs 16 residues. V lost 1 base and J lost 6; bases outside the gene matches: 6. CDR3 sequence reads: CASSEGASGGLDTQYF. The CDR3, as DNA: TGTGCCAGCAGTGAAGGGGCTAGCGGGGGGTTGGATACGCAGTATTTT.

V usage is TRBV9 and J usage is TRBJ2-7; a possible D gene is TRBD1 (6 bases). V was clipped by 1 base and J by 4 bases, with 15 bases between them. This CDR3 contains 15 residues. The germline V gene encodes CDR1 SGDLS and CDR2 YYNGEE. The CDR3: CASSVSPGAEYEQYF. The DNA for the CDR3 is TGTGCCAGCAGCGTATCCCCAGGGGCCGAGTACGAGCAGTACTTC.

The rearrangement uses TRBV6-5 and TRBJ2-3; 8 bases map to TRBD2. The germline CDR1 and CDR2 sequences are MNHEY and SVGAGI. The trim removed 0 bases at V and 2 bases at J, leaving 4 bases unmatched. The CDR3 contains 16 residues. The CDR3 DNA reads TGTGCCAGCAGTTACTCAGGACTAGCTTACACAGATACGCAGTATTTT. It codes for CASSYSGLAYTDTQYF.

The chain uses TRBV2 and TRBJ1-1; D is unresolved. Trimming left V 5 bases short and J 11 bases short, with 21 bases between. CDR1 and CDR2 (germline): SNHLY, FYNNEI. The CDR3 is made up of 14 amino acids. The CDR3 reads CASSPLGGEPGAFF. The CDR3 DNA follows: TGTGCCAGCAGTCCCTTAGGTGGAGAGCCGGGGGCTTTCTTT.

The genes are TRBV6-5 and TRBJ2-3; TRBD2 agrees at 8 bases. The CDR3 contains 14 residues. Looked up from germline, CDR1 is MNHEY and CDR2 is SVGAGI. With V trimmed by 6 bases and J by 9 bases, 11 bases remained unmatched. This CDR3 reads CASSFSGAYDTQYF. The CDR3 nucleotides read TGTGCCAGCAGCTTTAGCGGGGCCTACGACACGCAGTATTTT.

The V gene is TRBV13, the J gene TRBJ2-7; weak D call: TRBD1 (6 bases). The V and J ends lost 3 bases and 0 bases respectively, with 6 bases between them. CDR1 is PRHDT, CDR2 FYEKMQ, per germline (reference sequence). The CDR3 totals 13 residues. In DNA, the CDR3 is TGTGCCAGCAGCTTGACAGGCTCCTACGAGCAGTACTTC. Its protein product is CASSLTGSYEQYF.

This chain joins TRBV3-1 (or the pseudogene TRBV3-2) and TRBJ2-7; 12 bases align to TRBD2. J lost 5 bases, V lost 3 bases, and 8 bases had no gene match. CDR3 size: 16 residues. Germline assignment: CDR1 LGHDT and CDR2 YNNKEL (reference sequence). CDR3 DNA sequence: TGTGCCAGCAGCCACGTTAGGACTAGCGGGAAGAACGAGCAGTACTTC. This encodes CASSHVRTSGKNEQYF.

The CDR3 sequence is CASSLAGGDNEQFF. Written as DNA, the CDR3 is TGTGCCAGCAGCTTAGCCGGCGGGGACAATGAGCAGTTCTTC. V usage is TRBV11-2 and J usage is TRBJ2-1, with D perhaps TRBD2 (6 bases). Germline CDR1 SGHAT, CDR2 FQNNGV. This CDR3 region has 14 residues. Trimming left V 1 base short and J 5 bases short, with 9 bases between.

This chain links TRBV6-1 with TRBJ2-4; 7 positions agree with TRBD1. This CDR3 comprises 14 residues. The germline gives CDR1 MNHNS, CDR2 SASEGT. V was clipped by 1 base and J by 6 bases; unmatched bases: 3. The CDR3 DNA reads as TGTGCCAGCAGTGAAGTAGGGGGCGTAAACATTCAGTACTTC. This sequence encodes CASSEVGGVNIQYF.

V gene TRBV7-8 combines with J gene TRBJ2-5; D might be TRBD2 (5 bases). Trimming took 1 base from V and 5 from J, leaving 11 bases between them. The CDR3 consists of 14 residues. Germline V gene sequence: CDR1 SGHVS, CDR2 FQNEAQ. CDR3 in amino acids: CASSLVLAMETQYF. CDR3 bases: TGTGCCAGCAGCTTAGTCTTAGCGATGGAGACCCAGTACTTC. The full variable domain, rest sourced from reference TRBV7-8 and TRBJ2-5, is GAGVSQSPRYKVAKRGQDVALRCDPISGHVSLFWYQQALGQGPEFLTYFQNEAQLDKSGLPSDRFFAERPEGSVSTLKIQRTQQEDSAVYLCASSLVLAMETQYFGPGTRLLVL.

CDR3 region: CASSWLAGSNTGELFF. The DNA for the CDR3 is TGTGCCAGTAGTTGGTTAGCGGGGTCGAACACCGGGGAGCTGTTTTTT. This chain uses TRBV19 with TRBJ2-2; TRBD2 matches 8 bases. The ends lost 5 bases at V and 0 bases at J; junction bases unmatched: 5. The germline CDR1 and CDR2 sequences are LNHDA and SQIVND (reference sequence). The CDR3 length is 16 residues.

This chain links TRBV2 with TRBJ1-4; 7 positions agree with TRBD1. The J segment lost 6 bases and the V segment lost 1 base, leaving 5 bases of the junction unmatched. Germline V lookup: CDR1 SNHLY, CDR2 FYNNEI. This CDR3 comprises 15 residues. The CDR3 loop is CASSEEQGTYEKLFF. The CDR3 DNA follows: TGTGCCAGCAGTGAAGAACAGGGGACCTATGAAAAACTGTTTTTT.

The rearrangement joins TRBV28 to TRBJ1-1; 7 bases agree with TRBD1. The CDR3 consists of 11 residues. Germline assignment: CDR1 MDHEN and CDR2 SYDVKM. V lost 3 bases and J lost 11; bases outside the gene matches: 3. CDR3 in DNA: TGTGCCAGCAGTTTTGACAGGGCGGCTTTCTTT. It is translated as CASSFDRAAFF.

The chain employs TRBV7-8 and TRBJ2-6, with D possibly being TRBD2 (5 bases). Per the germline V gene, CDR1 is SGHVS and CDR2 is FQNEAQ. This CDR3 is built from 18 residues. V was shortened by 1 base and J by 0 bases, with 13 bases between the two germline ends. The CDR3 region has the DNA TGTGCCAGCAGCTTAGTCCCGGGATCTAGCTCTGGGGCCAACGTCCTGACTTTC. Protein product: CASSLVPGSSSGANVLTF.

This clone was detected once. V is TRBV10-3 and J is TRBJ2-6; TRBD1 aligns across 12 bases. CDR3 length: 15 residues. CDR1 is ENHRY and CDR2 is SYGVKD in the germline V gene. With 10 bases clipped from V and 3 bases from J, the junction kept 4 bases outside the gene matches. The CDR3 is CATGTGGGGANVLTF. The CDR3, as DNA: TGTGCCACCGGGACAGGGGGCGGTGGGGCCAACGTCCTGACTTTC.